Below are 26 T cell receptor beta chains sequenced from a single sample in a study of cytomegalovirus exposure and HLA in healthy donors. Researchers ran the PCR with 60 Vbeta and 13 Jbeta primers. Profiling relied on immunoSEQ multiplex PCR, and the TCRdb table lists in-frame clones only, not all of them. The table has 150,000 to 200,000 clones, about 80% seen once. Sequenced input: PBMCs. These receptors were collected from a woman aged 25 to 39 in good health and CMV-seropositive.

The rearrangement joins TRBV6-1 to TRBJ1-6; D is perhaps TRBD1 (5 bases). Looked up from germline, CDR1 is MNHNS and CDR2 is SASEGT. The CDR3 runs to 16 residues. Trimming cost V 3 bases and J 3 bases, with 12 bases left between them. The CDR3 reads CASSDQGHLYNSPLHF. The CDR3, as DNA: TGTGCCAGCAGTGACCAAGGACATCTCTATAATTCACCCCTCCACTTT.

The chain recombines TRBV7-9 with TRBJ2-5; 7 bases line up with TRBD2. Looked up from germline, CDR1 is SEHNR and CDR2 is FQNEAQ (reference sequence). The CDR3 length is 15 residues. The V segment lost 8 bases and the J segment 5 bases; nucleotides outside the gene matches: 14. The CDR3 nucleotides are TGTGCCAGCTTCCCCGGGGGGAGGGTTGACGAGACCCAGTACTTC. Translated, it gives CASFPGGRVDETQYF.

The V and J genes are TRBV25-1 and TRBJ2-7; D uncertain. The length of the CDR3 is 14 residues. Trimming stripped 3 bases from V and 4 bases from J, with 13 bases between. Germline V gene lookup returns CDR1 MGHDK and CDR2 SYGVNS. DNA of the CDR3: TGTGCCAGCAGTGATACGCGCCGCCTATACGAGCAGTACTTC. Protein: CASSDTRRLYEQYF.

The CDR3 protein is CASRSRGTGELFF. Here the CDR3 DNA reads TGTGCCAGCAGATCACGGGGCACCGGGGAGCTGTTTTTT. V is TRBV6-1 and J is TRBJ2-2; TRBD2 is a possible D gene (5 bases). Germline CDR1 and CDR2: MNHNS and SASEGT. Trimming removed 6 bases from V and 4 bases from J, with 9 bases in between. The CDR3 has 13 amino acids.

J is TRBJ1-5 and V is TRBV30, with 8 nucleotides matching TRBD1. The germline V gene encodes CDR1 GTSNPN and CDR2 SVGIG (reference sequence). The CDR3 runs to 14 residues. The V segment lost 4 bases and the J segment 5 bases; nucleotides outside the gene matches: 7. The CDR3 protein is CAWTLTGVHQPQHF. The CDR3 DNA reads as TGTGCCTGGACCCTGACAGGGGTCCATCAGCCCCAGCATTTT.

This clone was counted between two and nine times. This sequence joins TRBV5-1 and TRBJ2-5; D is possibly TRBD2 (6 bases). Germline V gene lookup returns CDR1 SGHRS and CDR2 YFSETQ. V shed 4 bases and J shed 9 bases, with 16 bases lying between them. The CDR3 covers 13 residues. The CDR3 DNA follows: TGCGCCAGCAGCCCGGGACTCCAGAGGGCCCAGTACTTC. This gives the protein CASSPGLQRAQYF.

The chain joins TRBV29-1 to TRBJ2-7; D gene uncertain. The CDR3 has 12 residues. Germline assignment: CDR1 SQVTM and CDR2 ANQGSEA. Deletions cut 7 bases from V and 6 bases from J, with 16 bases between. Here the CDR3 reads CSAMNVRGEQYF. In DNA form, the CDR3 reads TGCAGCGCCATGAACGTGCGAGGCGAGCAGTACTTC.

CDR3 residues: CASSFDRVEKLFF. The DNA for the CDR3 is TGTGCCAGCAGTTTTGACAGGGTTGAAAAACTGTTTTTT. The chain combines TRBV28 with TRBJ1-4; 7 nucleotides agree with TRBD1. Trimming removed 3 bases from V and 7 bases from J; junction bases left unmatched: 2. The CDR3 runs 13 residues. Germline CDR1 MDHEN, CDR2 SYDVKM.

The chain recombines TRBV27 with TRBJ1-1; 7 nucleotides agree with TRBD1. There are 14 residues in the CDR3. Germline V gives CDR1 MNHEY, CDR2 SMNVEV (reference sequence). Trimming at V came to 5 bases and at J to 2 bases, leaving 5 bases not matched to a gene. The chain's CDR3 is CASSDRELNTEAFF. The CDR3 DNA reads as TGTGCCAGCAGTGACAGGGAACTCAACACTGAAGCTTTCTTT.

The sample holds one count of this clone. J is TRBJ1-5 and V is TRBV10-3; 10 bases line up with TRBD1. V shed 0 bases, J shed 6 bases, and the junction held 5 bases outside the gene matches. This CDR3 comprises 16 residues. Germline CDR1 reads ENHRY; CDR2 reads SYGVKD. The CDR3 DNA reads TGTGCCATCAGTGAGTCCCGGACAGGGGGATCTCAGCCCCAGCATTTT. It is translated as CAISESRTGGSQPQHF.

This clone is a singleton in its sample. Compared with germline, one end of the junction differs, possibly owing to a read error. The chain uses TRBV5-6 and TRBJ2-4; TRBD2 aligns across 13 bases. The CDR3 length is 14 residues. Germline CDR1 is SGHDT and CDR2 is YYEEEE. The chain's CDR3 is CASSSGLAGALVVF. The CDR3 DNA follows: TGTGCCAGCAGCTCCGGACTAGCGGGAGCCCTCGTGGTTTTC.

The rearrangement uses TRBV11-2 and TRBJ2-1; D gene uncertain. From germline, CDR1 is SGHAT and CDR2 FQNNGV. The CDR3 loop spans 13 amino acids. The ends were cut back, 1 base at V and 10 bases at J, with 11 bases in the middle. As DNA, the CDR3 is TGTGCCAGCAGCTTAGGCAGGCCCATGGAGCAGTTCTTC. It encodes CASSLGRPMEQFF. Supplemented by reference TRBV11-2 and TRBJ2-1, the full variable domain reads EAGVAQSPRYKIIEKRQSVAFWCNPISGHATLYWYQQILGQGPKLLIQFQNNGVVDDSQLPKDRFSAERLKGVDSTLKIQPAKLEDSAVYLCASSLGRPMEQFFGPGTRLTVL.

The CDR3: CASSLSGREETQYF. The CDR3 DNA reads as TGTGCCAGCAGTTTATCAGGCAGGGAAGAGACCCAGTACTTC. The chain combines TRBV28 with TRBJ2-5, with a weak D call TRBD1 (5 bases). Germline assignment: CDR1 MDHEN and CDR2 SYDVKM. V was trimmed by 1 base and J by 3 bases, leaving 9 bases between them. This CDR3 is built from 14 residues. The variable domain in full, with the rest retrieved from reference TRBV28 and TRBJ2-5, is DVKVTQSSRYLVKRTGEKVFLECVQDMDHENMFWYRQDPGLGLRLIYFSYDVKMKEKGDIPEGYSVSREKKERFSLILESASTNQTSMYLCASSLSGREETQYFGPGTRLLVL.

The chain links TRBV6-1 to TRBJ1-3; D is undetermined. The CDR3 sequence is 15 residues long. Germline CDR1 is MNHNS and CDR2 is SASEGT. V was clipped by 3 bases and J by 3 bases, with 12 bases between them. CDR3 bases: TGTGCCAGCAGTGAGTTTCAGGATCTTGGAAACACCATATATTTT. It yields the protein CASSEFQDLGNTIYF.

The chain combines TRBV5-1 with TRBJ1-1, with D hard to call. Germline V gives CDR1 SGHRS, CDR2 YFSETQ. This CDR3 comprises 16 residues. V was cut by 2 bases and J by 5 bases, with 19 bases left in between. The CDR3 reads CASSLEQVGVGTEAFF. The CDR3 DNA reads TGCGCCAGCAGCTTAGAGCAGGTCGGGGTTGGAACTGAAGCTTTCTTT. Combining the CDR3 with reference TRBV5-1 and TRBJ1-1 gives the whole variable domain KAGVTQTPRYLIKTRGQQVTLSCSPISGHRSVSWYQQTPGQGLQFLFEYFSETQRNKGNFPGRFSGRQFSNSRSEMNVSTLELGDSALYLCASSLEQVGVGTEAFFGQGTRLTVV.

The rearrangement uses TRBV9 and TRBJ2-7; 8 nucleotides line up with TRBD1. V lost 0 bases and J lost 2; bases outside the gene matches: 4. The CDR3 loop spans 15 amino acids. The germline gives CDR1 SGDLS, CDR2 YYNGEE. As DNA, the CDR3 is TGTGCCAGCAGCGTAGGACAGGGGCAGCCCTACGAGCAGTACTTC. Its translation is CASSVGQGQPYEQYF. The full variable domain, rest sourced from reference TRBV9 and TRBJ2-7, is DSGVTQTPKHLITATGQRVTLRCSPRSGDLSVYWYQQSLDQGLQFLIQYYNGEERAKGNILERFSAQQFPDLHSELNLSSLELGDSALYFCASSVGQGQPYEQYFGPGTRLTVT.

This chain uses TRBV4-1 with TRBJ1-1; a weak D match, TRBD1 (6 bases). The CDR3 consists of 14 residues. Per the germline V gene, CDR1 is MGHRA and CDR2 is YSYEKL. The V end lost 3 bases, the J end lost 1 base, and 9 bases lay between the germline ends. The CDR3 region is CASSHGQKNTEAFF. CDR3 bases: TGCGCCAGCAGCCATGGACAGAAGAACACTGAAGCTTTCTTT.

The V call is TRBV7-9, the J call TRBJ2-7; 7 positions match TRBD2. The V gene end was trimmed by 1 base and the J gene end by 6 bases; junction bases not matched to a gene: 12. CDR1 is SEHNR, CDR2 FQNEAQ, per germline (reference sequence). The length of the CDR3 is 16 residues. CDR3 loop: CASSLDFRGREGEQYF. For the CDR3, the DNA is TGTGCCAGCAGCTTAGATTTCCGCGGCAGGGAGGGCGAGCAGTACTTC. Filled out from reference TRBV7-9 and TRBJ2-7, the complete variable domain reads DTGVSQNPRHKITKRGQNVTFRCDPISEHNRLYWYRQTLGQGPEFLTYFQNEAQLEKSRLLSDRFSAERPKGSFSTLEIQRTEQGDSAMYLCASSLDFRGREGEQYFGPGTRLTVT.

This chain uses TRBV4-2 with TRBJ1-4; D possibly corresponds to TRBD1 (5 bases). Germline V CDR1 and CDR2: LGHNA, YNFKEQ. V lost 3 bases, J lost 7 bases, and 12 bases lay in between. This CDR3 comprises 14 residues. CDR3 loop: CASSQYNQGEKLFF. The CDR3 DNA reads TGTGCCAGCAGCCAGTACAACCAGGGTGAAAAACTGTTTTTT.

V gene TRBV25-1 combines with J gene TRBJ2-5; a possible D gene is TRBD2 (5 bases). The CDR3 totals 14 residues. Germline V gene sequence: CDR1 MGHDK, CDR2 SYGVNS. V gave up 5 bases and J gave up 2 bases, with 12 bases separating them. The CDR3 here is CASSPGGGQETQYF. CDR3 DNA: TGTGCCAGCAGTCCTGGTGGCGGGCAAGAGACCCAGTACTTC.

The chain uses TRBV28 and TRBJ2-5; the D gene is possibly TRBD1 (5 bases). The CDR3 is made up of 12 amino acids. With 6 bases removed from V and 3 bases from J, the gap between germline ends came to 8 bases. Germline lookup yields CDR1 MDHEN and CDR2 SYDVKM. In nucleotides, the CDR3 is TGTGCCAGCAGGGGGCGGAAAGAGACCCAGTACTTC. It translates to CASRGRKETQYF.

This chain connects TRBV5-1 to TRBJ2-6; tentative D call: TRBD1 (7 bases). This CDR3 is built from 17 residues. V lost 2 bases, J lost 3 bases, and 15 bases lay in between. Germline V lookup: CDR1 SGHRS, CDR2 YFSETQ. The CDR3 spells CASSFGRGEIGANVLTF. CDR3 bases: TGCGCCAGCAGCTTTGGCAGGGGGGAAATTGGGGCCAACGTCCTGACTTTC.

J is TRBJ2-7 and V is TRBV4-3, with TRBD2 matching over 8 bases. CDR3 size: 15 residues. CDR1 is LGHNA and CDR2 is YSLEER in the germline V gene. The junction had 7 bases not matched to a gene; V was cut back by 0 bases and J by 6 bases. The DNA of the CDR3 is TGCGCCAGCAGCCAAGATACTAGCGGAGGGGGCGAGCAGTACTTC. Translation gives CASSQDTSGGGEQYF.

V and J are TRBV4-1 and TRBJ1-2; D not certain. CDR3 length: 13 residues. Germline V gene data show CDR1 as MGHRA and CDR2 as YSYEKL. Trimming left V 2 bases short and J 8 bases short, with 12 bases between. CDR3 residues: CASSQYLVGGYTF. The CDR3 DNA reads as TGCGCCAGCAGCCAATATCTAGTCGGAGGCTACACCTTC.

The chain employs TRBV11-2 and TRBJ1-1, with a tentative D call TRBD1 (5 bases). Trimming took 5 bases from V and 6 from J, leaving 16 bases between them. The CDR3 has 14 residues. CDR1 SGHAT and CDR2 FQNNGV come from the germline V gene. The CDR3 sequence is CASSRRGEGSEAFF. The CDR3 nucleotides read TGTGCCAGCAGCCGGAGGGGCGAGGGGTCTGAAGCTTTCTTT.

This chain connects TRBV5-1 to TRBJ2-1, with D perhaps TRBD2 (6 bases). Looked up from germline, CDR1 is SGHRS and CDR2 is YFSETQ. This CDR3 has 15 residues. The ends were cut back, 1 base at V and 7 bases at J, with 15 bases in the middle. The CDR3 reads CASSLHPGVGNEQFF. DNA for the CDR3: TGCGCCAGCAGCTTGCACCCGGGGGTAGGGAATGAGCAGTTCTTC.